One sample yielded the 32 T cell receptor beta chains listed below, sequenced in a study of identical twins. TCRdb recomputed calls from the 5' RACE reads with MiXCR, one row per CDR3 protein. The sample has around 530,000 distinct CDR3 sequences; nearly 15% are singletons. The same data also went into a second study, on yellow fever vaccine responses in identical twins.

What was sequenced was CD4+ T cells sorted from blood. The source is a young woman in good health.

This clonotype was observed at least ten times. The gene calls are TRBV4-2 and TRBJ1-1; D not certain. The CDR3 has 15 residues. The V end lost 0 bases, the J end lost 1 base, and 9 bases lay between the germline ends. Germline CDR1 and CDR2: LGHNA and YNFKEQ. CDR3 DNA: TGTGCCAGCAGCCAAGATGTTATGGGGAACACTGAAGCTTTCTTT. As protein: CASSQDVMGNTEAFF.

About this clonotype itself: At one end, the junction sequence differs from germline, possibly due to a read error. As DNA, the CDR3 is TGCGCCAGCAGCACCGGGACAGGGCTTGCCGGGGATCTGTTTTTT. Its protein product is CASSTGTGLAGDLFF. This chain links TRBV5-1 with TRBJ2-2, with 9 bases aligning to TRBD1. The CDR3 runs 15 residues. Germline CDR1 and CDR2: SGHRS and YFSETQ.

This clonotype was seen more than once but under ten times. The chain employs TRBV7-8 and TRBJ2-7; 13 nucleotides agree with TRBD2. V was pared by 1 base and J by 3 bases, with 3 bases of the junction left unmatched. The CDR3 is made up of 16 amino acids. Germline V lookup: CDR1 SGHVS, CDR2 FQNEAQ. This CDR3 is CASSLGGLAGVYEQYF. The CDR3 DNA sequence: TGTGCCAGCAGCTTAGGTGGACTAGCGGGAGTCTACGAGCAGTACTTC. Full variable domain (outside the CDR3, taken from reference TRBV7-8 and TRBJ2-7): GAGVSQSPRYKVAKRGQDVALRCDPISGHVSLFWYQQALGQGPEFLTYFQNEAQLDKSGLPSDRFFAERPEGSVSTLKIQRTQQEDSAVYLCASSLGGLAGVYEQYFGPGTRLTVT.

The rearrangement links TRBV12-3 or TRBV12-4 to TRBJ2-7; 7 nucleotides agree with TRBD1. With 5 bases clipped from V and 3 bases from J, the junction kept 10 bases outside the gene matches. The CDR3 has 15 amino acids. CDR3: CASSPGQVGHYEQYV. CDR3 sequence (DNA): TGTGCCAGCAGTCCCGGACAGGTCGGACACTACGAGCAGTACGTC.

This clonotype was counted only a few times. This chain uses TRBV10-3 with TRBJ1-6; no reliable D call. The CDR3 has 16 amino acids. CDR1 is ENHRY, CDR2 SYGVKD, per germline. V was pared by 0 bases and J by 5 bases, with 11 bases between. CDR3 region: CAISESGSANNSPLHF. DNA of the CDR3: TGTGCCATCAGTGAGTCGGGGTCCGCTAATAATTCACCCCTCCACTTT.

This clonotype was seen more than once but under ten times. The genes are TRBV9 and TRBJ2-1; 7 nucleotides align to TRBD1. Germline V gives CDR1 SGDLS, CDR2 YYNGEE. There are 14 residues in the CDR3. With 2 bases clipped from V and 4 bases from J, the junction kept 3 bases outside the gene matches. The CDR3 here is CASSVSDRYNEQFF. CDR3 nucleotide sequence: TGTGCCAGCAGCGTTTCGGACAGGTACAATGAGCAGTTCTTC. Based on the CDR3 plus reference TRBV9 and TRBJ2-1, the full variable domain is DSGVTQTPKHLITATGQRVTLRCSPRSGDLSVYWYQQSLDQGLQFLIQYYNGEERAKGNILERFSAQQFPDLHSELNLSSLELGDSALYFCASSVSDRYNEQFFGPGTRLTVL.

V is TRBV28 and J is TRBJ2-7; 8 bases map to TRBD2. The V gene end was trimmed by 6 bases and the J gene end by 3 bases; junction bases not matched to a gene: 13. The V gene's germline CDR1 is MDHEN and CDR2 SYDVKM. The CDR3 covers 16 residues. CDR3 residues: CASSFSGTPGSYEQYF. In DNA form, the CDR3 reads TGTGCCAGCAGCTTTAGCGGGACCCCAGGGAGCTACGAGCAGTACTTC.

Only a few counts were recorded for this clonotype. The chain recombines TRBV18 with TRBJ2-1; possibly TRBD2 for D (6 bases). Trimming shortened V by 0 bases and J by 0 bases, and 12 bases separated the two germline ends. This CDR3 contains 17 residues. Germline V gene sequence: CDR1 KGHSH, CDR2 LQKENI. The CDR3 DNA sequence: TGTGCCAGCTCACCACCGGAGGGTCAAAGCTCCTACAATGAGCAGTTCTTC. It codes for CASSPPEGQSSYNEQFF.

This clonotype was observed a few times. The chain links TRBV7-2 to TRBJ2-3; D remains unclear. With 1 base removed from V and 2 bases from J, the gap between germline ends came to 7 bases. CDR1 is SGHTA, CDR2 FQGNSA, per germline. The CDR3 length is 14 residues. The CDR3 DNA reads as TGTGCCAGCAGCTTAGGAGTGATCACAGATACGCAGTATTTT. Its protein product is CASSLGVITDTQYF. The whole variable domain, filled in from reference TRBV7-2 and TRBJ2-3, reads GAGVSQSPSNKVTEKGKDVELRCDPISGHTALYWYRQSLGQGLEFLIYFQGNSAPDKSGLPSDRFSAERTGGSVSTLTIQRTQQEDSAVYLCASSLGVITDTQYFGPGTRLTVL.

The V and J genes are TRBV20-1 and TRBJ2-7; TRBD2 matches at 14 bases. This CDR3 comprises 19 residues. Germline-derived CDR1 and CDR2 are DFQATT and SNEGSKA (reference sequence). V shed 1 base, J shed 6 bases, and the junction held 17 bases outside the gene matches. The CDR3 region is CSARGRPGLAGAQGSEQYF. For the CDR3, the DNA is TGCAGTGCTAGAGGTCGCCCGGGACTAGCGGGAGCCCAGGGCTCCGAGCAGTACTTC.

The chain combines TRBV10-3 with TRBJ1-1; 9 bases agree with TRBD1. Germline-derived CDR1 and CDR2 are ENHRY and SYGVKD. The V gene end was trimmed by 11 bases and the J gene end by 1 base; junction bases not matched to a gene: 5. This CDR3 contains 13 residues. The CDR3 DNA sequence: TGTGCCTCCCGGACAGGGGAGAACACTGAAGCTTTCTTT. Encoded protein: CASRTGENTEAFF.

This sequence joins TRBV10-3 and TRBJ1-1; 9 positions agree with TRBD1. The J segment lost 1 base and the V segment lost 6 bases, leaving 6 bases of the junction unmatched. The CDR3 consists of 15 residues. Germline lookup yields CDR1 ENHRY and CDR2 SYGVKD. The CDR3 reads CAIRGRDRENTEAFF. CDR3 DNA: TGTGCCATCAGGGGGAGGGACAGGGAGAACACTGAAGCTTTCTTT.

The chain recombines TRBV7-2 with TRBJ2-7; no definite D call. The V gene lost 5 bases and the J gene lost 7 bases, with 18 bases spanning the gap. CDR3 length equals 14 residues. Germline V CDR1 and CDR2: SGHTA, FQGNSA. The CDR3 region is CASSPFSTSGEQYF. The CDR3 DNA sequence: TGTGCCAGCAGCCCGTTTTCCACCTCTGGGGAGCAGTACTTC. Complete variable domain (other parts from reference TRBV7-2 and TRBJ2-7): GAGVSQSPSNKVTEKGKDVELRCDPISGHTALYWYRQSLGQGLEFLIYFQGNSAPDKSGLPSDRFSAERTGGSVSTLTIQRTQQEDSAVYLCASSPFSTSGEQYFGPGTRLTVT.

The table lists this clonotype with a few counts. The gene calls are TRBV5-1 and TRBJ2-2; TRBD2 is a possible D gene (5 bases). The germline V and J ends were trimmed by 5 bases and 1 base, with 9 bases remaining between them. Looked up from germline, CDR1 is SGHRS and CDR2 is YFSETQ. The CDR3 consists of 14 residues. The CDR3 nucleotides are TGCGCCAGCAGGCCTGAGGGGAACACCGGGGAGCTGTTTTTT. This encodes CASRPEGNTGELFF.

This chain joins TRBV20-1 and TRBJ2-3, with a weak D call TRBD1 (5 bases). The V gene's germline CDR1 is DFQATT and CDR2 SNEGSKA (reference sequence). Deletions cut 0 bases from V and 2 bases from J, with 9 bases between. The CDR3 loop spans 14 amino acids. The CDR3, as DNA: TGCAGTGCTAGAGATAGGGGCAACACAGATACGCAGTATTTT. The encoded protein is CSARDRGNTDTQYF.

This clonotype appeared many times. V and J are TRBV12-3 or TRBV12-4 and TRBJ1-5; D is uncertain. V shed 3 bases and J shed 4 bases, with 7 bases lying between them. CDR3 length: 13 amino acids. CDR3 nucleotide sequence: TGTGCCAGCAGTTTGAACCAAAATCAGCCCCAGCATTTT. Its protein is CASSLNQNQPQHF.

The chain has TRBV20-1 and TRBJ2-2, with TRBD2 matching 7 bases. The CDR3 runs to 15 residues. Per the germline V gene, CDR1 is DFQATT and CDR2 is SNEGSKA (reference sequence). J lost 0 bases, V lost 6 bases, and 7 bases had no gene match. As DNA, the CDR3 is TGCAGTGCAAGTCCCGGGACTACGAACACCGGGGAGCTGTTTTTT. Translated: CSASPGTTNTGELFF.

The genes are TRBV3-1 and TRBJ2-2, with unresolved D. Trimming removed 3 bases at V and 8 bases at J, with 16 bases between. Germline V CDR1 and CDR2: LGHDT, YNNKEL (reference sequence). The CDR3 extends over 15 amino acids. Here the CDR3 reads CASSHGSKVAGELFF. CDR3 sequence (DNA): TGTGCCAGCAGCCATGGGTCAAAAGTAGCTGGGGAGCTGTTTTTT.

The chain employs TRBV10-3 and TRBJ2-7, with D hard to call. Trimming took off 0 bases at V and 2 bases at J, with 14 bases between the two ends. The germline gives CDR1 ENHRY, CDR2 SYGVKD. This CDR3 is 16 amino acids long. The CDR3 spells CAISESAERNTYEQYF. In DNA, the CDR3 is TGTGCCATCAGTGAGTCGGCCGAACGGAACACCTACGAGCAGTACTTC.

There are a few counts of this clonotype. The gene calls are TRBV10-3 and TRBJ2-5; 13 positions match TRBD2. The CDR3 loop spans 17 amino acids. CDR1 and CDR2 from the germline V gene are ENHRY and SYGVKD. After removal of 4 bases from V and 2 bases from J, the junction contained 7 bases not matched to a gene. CDR3 sequence (DNA): TGTGCCATCAGTGGGACTAGCGGGAGAGATGGGCAAGAGACCCAGTACTTC. Protein sequence: CAISGTSGRDGQETQYF.

This clonotype appeared a few times. The V call is TRBV11-2, the J call TRBJ2-5; TRBD2 matches 10 bases. Germline values: CDR1 SGHAT, CDR2 FQNNGV. The CDR3 consists of 18 residues. The trim removed 5 bases at V and 1 base at J, leaving 13 bases unmatched. As DNA, the CDR3 is TGTGCCAGCAGCCCCGGGGCCTTAGCGGGGGGACTCCAAGAGACCCAGTACTTC. Residues: CASSPGALAGGLQETQYF.

This chain connects TRBV7-8 to TRBJ1-2; D perhaps matches TRBD1 (5 bases). V dropped 6 bases and J dropped 6 bases, with 11 bases sitting between them. This CDR3 region has 12 residues. Germline V CDR1 and CDR2: SGHVS, FQNEAQ. In nucleotides, the CDR3 is TGTGCCAGCAGTCACGCGGGGGATGGCTACACCTTC. Protein sequence: CASSHAGDGYTF.

The chain joins TRBV21-1 to TRBJ2-7; no check of the table's D call, TRBD1, against the DNA was made. TRBV21-1 is designated a pseudogene. CDR3 length: 15 amino acids. For the CDR3, the DNA is TGTGCCAGCAGCCCCAATCTGGGGGAAGCCTACGAGCAGTACGTC. Protein: CASSPNLGEAYEQYV.

The chain recombines TRBV14 with TRBJ1-6; D not resolved. The V end lost 5 bases, the J end lost 5 bases, and 10 bases lay between the germline ends. Germline V lookup: CDR1 SGHDN, CDR2 FVKESK. This CDR3 is 14 amino acids long. The CDR3 region has the DNA TGTGCCAGCAGCATCCGGGTAGATAATTCACCCCTCCACTTT. Translation gives CASSIRVDNSPLHF.

J is TRBJ1-2 and V is TRBV2; 9 bases fit TRBD1. Germline V gene sequence: CDR1 SNHLY, CDR2 FYNNEI. This CDR3 is built from 14 residues. The V segment lost 4 bases and the J segment 4 bases; nucleotides outside the gene matches: 4. The CDR3 bases are TGTGCCAGCAGTGGACAGGGGGTTAGCTATGGCTACACCTTC. Protein: CASSGQGVSYGYTF.

The rearrangement uses TRBV7-2 and TRBJ2-1; 8 bases agree with TRBD1. This CDR3 is built from 15 residues. V was pared by 6 bases and J by 4 bases, with 8 bases of the junction left unmatched. CDR1 and CDR2 (germline): SGHTA, FQGNSA. In nucleotides, the CDR3 is TGTGCCAGCAGATCTCAAGGACAGGGTTACAATGAGCAGTTCTTC. Translation gives CASRSQGQGYNEQFF.

This clonotype was seen only a few times. V gene TRBV10-2 combines with J gene TRBJ2-1; TRBD2 is a possible D gene (6 bases). This CDR3 region has 14 residues. With 7 bases removed from V and 4 bases from J, the gap between germline ends came to 14 bases. From germline, CDR1 is WSHSY and CDR2 SAAADI. The CDR3 DNA reads as TGCGCCAGCACCCAACTGGGGGGATACAATGAGCAGTTCTTC. Its protein product is CASTQLGGYNEQFF.

This clonotype appeared a few times. The chain is built from TRBV7-9 and TRBJ2-7, with 9 nucleotides matching TRBD2. The germline V gene encodes CDR1 SEHNR and CDR2 FQNEAQ (reference sequence). After removal of 5 bases from V and 0 bases from J, the junction contained 2 bases not matched to a gene. The CDR3 totals 14 residues. The CDR3 sequence: CASSGSGSSYEQYF. CDR3 bases: TGTGCCAGCAGCGGTAGCGGGAGCTCCTACGAGCAGTACTTC.

This clonotype was seen a handful of times. The rearrangement joins TRBV6-2 or TRBV6-3 to TRBJ2-5, with TRBD2 matching over 7 bases. CDR3 length: 15 amino acids. The V and J ends lost 2 bases and 2 bases, in that order; junction bases with no gene match: 5. Looked up from germline, CDR1 is MNHEY and CDR2 is SVGEGT. The CDR3 nucleotides read TGTGCCAGCAGTTACGGCGGGGGAACACAAGAGACCCAGTACTTC. This gives the protein CASSYGGGTQETQYF.

Many counts were recorded for this clonotype. The chain carries TRBV5-1 and TRBJ2-3; TRBD2 aligns across 9 bases. The V gene's germline CDR1 is SGHRS and CDR2 YFSETQ. V lost 5 bases and J lost 2; bases outside the gene matches: 9. The length of the CDR3 is 16 residues. In DNA, the CDR3 is TGCGCCAGCAGTCCCCGTAGCGGGAGTCCCACAGATACGCAGTATTTT. Amino acids: CASSPRSGSPTDTQYF.

The chain uses TRBV7-6 and TRBJ2-7; 9 bases agree with TRBD1. There are 15 residues in the CDR3. The J segment lost 6 bases and the V segment lost 5 bases, leaving 11 bases of the junction unmatched. Germline V CDR1 and CDR2: SGHVS, FNYEAQ. CDR3 DNA sequence: TGTGCCAGCAGCGCCGAGAGACAGGGGGGATCCGAGCAGTACTTC. This codes for CASSAERQGGSEQYF.

The rearrangement links TRBV7-3 to TRBJ2-3; no firm D call. Deletions cut 5 bases from V and 5 bases from J, with 17 bases between. The CDR3 is 15 amino acids. Germline CDR1 reads SGHTA; CDR2 reads FQGTGA. CDR3 residues: CASSPFSATVDTQYF. CDR3 nucleotides: TGTGCCAGCAGCCCCTTTAGTGCCACAGTAGATACGCAGTATTTT.